Reported below is one TCR beta chain. This specimen belongs to a study of blood T cell repertoires in COVID-19. Deletions cut 2 bases from V and 0 bases from J, with 10 bases between. This CDR3 region has 15 residues. The study assigned cohorts using participant-reported clinical history. In the original workflow: Reference gene primer amplification gave estimated nucleated cell counts. Produced via immunoSEQ multiplex PCR; TCRdb's table is partial and in-frame only. That table gives V, J and clone size, and the DNA gave D and trimming. The sample consists of hundreds of thousands of clones, about 88% of them appearing once.

The rearrangement uses TRBV23-1 and TRBJ2-5; no clear D gene. TRBV23-1 is classed as an ORF, of uncertain function. The sequenced material came from PBMCs or T cells enriched from blood (not recorded which). This receptor was identified in a woman between 55 and 75 years old who had recovered from COVID-19. This CDR3 is CASSQPQRYQETQYF. CDR3 bases: TGCGCCAGCAGTCAACCCCAGAGGTACCAAGAGACCCAGTACTTC.